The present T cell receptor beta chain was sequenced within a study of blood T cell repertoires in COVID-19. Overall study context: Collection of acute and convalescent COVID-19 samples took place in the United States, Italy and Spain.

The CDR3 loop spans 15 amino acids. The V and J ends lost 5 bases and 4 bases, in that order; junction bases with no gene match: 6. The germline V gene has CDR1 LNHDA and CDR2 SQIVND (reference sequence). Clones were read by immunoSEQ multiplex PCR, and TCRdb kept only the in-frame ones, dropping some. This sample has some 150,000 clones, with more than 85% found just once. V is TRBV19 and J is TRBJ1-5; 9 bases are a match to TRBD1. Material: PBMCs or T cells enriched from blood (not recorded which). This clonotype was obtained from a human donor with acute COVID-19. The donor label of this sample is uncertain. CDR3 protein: CASSPLGTGNQPQHF. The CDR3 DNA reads TGTGCCAGTAGTCCGCTCGGGACAGGGAATCAGCCCCAGCATTTT.